Below are 25 T cell receptor beta chains sequenced from a single sample in a study of blood T cell repertoires in COVID-19. Generated by immunoSEQ multiplex PCR, the TCRdb table keeps only in-frame clones and is missing some. The sample has approximately 170,000 clones, around 85% seen once. The material sequenced was peripheral blood. The receptors originated from a man aged 25 to 40 with acute or convalescent COVID-19.

The genes are TRBV5-1 and TRBJ2-3; 8 bases map to TRBD1. V lost 3 bases, J lost 3 bases, and 9 bases stayed unmatched. The CDR3 loop spans 16 amino acids. The germline gives CDR1 SGHRS, CDR2 YFSETQ. The CDR3 here is CASSSGGTAATDTQYF. CDR3 sequence (DNA): TGCGCCAGCAGCTCAGGGGGCACAGCGGCAACAGATACGCAGTATTTT.

The chain couples TRBV4-1 to TRBJ2-2; D is possibly TRBD1 (6 bases). This CDR3 has 16 residues. Deletions cut 4 bases from V and 3 bases from J, with 15 bases between. Germline-derived CDR1 and CDR2 are MGHRA and YSYEKL. The CDR3 sequence: CASSPLQGWDTGELFF. The DNA for the CDR3 is TGCGCCAGCAGCCCATTACAGGGCTGGGACACCGGGGAGCTGTTTTTT.

V usage is TRBV10-3 and J usage is TRBJ2-5, with 10 bases aligning to TRBD2. The CDR3 covers 14 residues. CDR1 is ENHRY and CDR2 is SYGVKD in the germline V gene. V was pared by 5 bases and J by 4 bases, with 4 bases of the junction left unmatched. The chain's CDR3 is CAISRVAGGETQYF. The CDR3 DNA reads as TGTGCCATCAGTCGAGTAGCGGGGGGAGAGACCCAGTACTTC.

The chain recombines TRBV6-5 with TRBJ1-1; D is possibly TRBD1 (5 bases). CDR3 length equals 12 residues. In germline, CDR1 is MNHEY, CDR2 SVGAGI. V lost 6 bases and J 4 bases, leaving 9 bases between the germline ends. CDR3 amino acids: CASRWRGTEAFF. The CDR3 DNA is TGTGCCAGCAGATGGAGGGGCACTGAAGCTTTCTTT.

In this sample, this clone turned up a few times. This chain joins TRBV2 and TRBJ2-4, with TRBD2 identical over 9 bases. J gave up 0 bases and V 7 bases, and 1 base lay outside the gene matches. Per the germline V gene, CDR1 is SNHLY and CDR2 is FYNNEI. The CDR3 has 14 residues. Here the CDR3 DNA reads TGTGCCAGCACTAGCGGGGTAGCCAAAAACATTCAGTACTTC. This encodes CASTSGVAKNIQYF.

The chain has TRBV7-9 and TRBJ2-7, with TRBD1 as a possible D gene (5 bases). Trimming removed 2 bases from V and 2 bases from J, with 7 bases in between. The CDR3 has 13 residues. CDR1 and CDR2 (germline): SEHNR, FQNEAQ (reference sequence). The CDR3 protein is CASSLRQPYEQYF. CDR3 nucleotide sequence: TGTGCCAGCAGCTTAAGACAGCCCTACGAGCAGTACTTC.

The chain carries TRBV30 and TRBJ1-3, with unresolved D. Trimming shortened V by 0 bases and J by 6 bases, and 12 bases separated the two germline ends. This CDR3 region has 14 residues. CDR1 and CDR2 (germline): GTSNPN, SVGIG (reference sequence). The CDR3 sequence is CAWSVLGVQNTIYF. DNA for the CDR3: TGTGCCTGGAGTGTACTCGGGGTTCAAAACACCATATATTTT.

The V call is TRBV28, the J call TRBJ2-7; TRBD1 might be the D (5 bases). V dropped 10 bases and J dropped 1 base, with 14 bases sitting between them. Germline CDR1 and CDR2: MDHEN and SYDVKM. The CDR3 length is 13 residues. CDR3 sequence reads: CAIREDNSYEQYF. In nucleotides, the CDR3 is TGTGCCATTAGAGAGGACAATTCCTACGAGCAGTACTTC.

This chain links TRBV5-4 with TRBJ2-7; possibly TRBD1 or TRBD2 for D (6 bases each). Per the germline V gene, CDR1 is SGHNT and CDR2 is YYREEE (reference sequence). This CDR3 has 15 residues. Trimming took off 4 bases at V and 3 bases at J, with 17 bases between the two ends. The chain's CDR3 is CASSLGGGKDYEQYF. The CDR3 bases are TGTGCCAGCAGCCTGGGGGGCGGGAAGGACTACGAGCAGTACTTC.

The CDR3 nucleotides read TGTGCCACCGGGGGGGGAACCTATGGCTACACCTTC. Encoded protein: CATGGGTYGYTF. The gene calls are TRBV12-3 or TRBV12-4 and TRBJ1-2, with D possibly matching TRBD1 (5 bases). V was pared by 10 bases and J by 4 bases, with 13 bases between. The CDR3 length is 12 residues.

The chain uses TRBV19 and TRBJ1-5; D is undetermined. CDR1 LNHDA and CDR2 SQIVND come from the germline V gene (reference sequence). V was cut by 3 bases and J by 6 bases, with 15 bases left in between. This CDR3 contains 15 residues. The CDR3 protein is CASSMQTRGFQPQHF. The CDR3 region has the DNA TGTGCCAGTAGTATGCAGACGCGAGGGTTTCAGCCCCAGCATTTT.

The DNA of the CDR3 is TGTGCCAGCAGCTACCAACAGGGGTTTGGCTACGAGCAGTACTTC. Translation gives CASSYQQGFGYEQYF. V and J are TRBV5-6 and TRBJ2-7, with 7 nucleotides matching TRBD1. The J segment lost 3 bases and the V segment lost 3 bases, leaving 9 bases of the junction unmatched. Germline V gene sequence: CDR1 SGHDT, CDR2 YYEEEE. CDR3 length: 15 residues.

The chain employs TRBV5-1 and TRBJ1-4; maybe TRBD1 (5 bases). CDR3 length: 14 amino acids. CDR1 is SGHRS, CDR2 YFSETQ, per germline. Trimming left V 4 bases short and J 8 bases short, with 15 bases between. CDR3 nucleotide sequence: TGCGCCAGCAGCCCGGGGGTAGAAAAAGAAAAACTGTTTTTT. This codes for CASSPGVEKEKLFF.

This chain connects TRBV7-9 to TRBJ2-7, with D possibly TRBD1 on 6 matching bases. V lost 5 bases to trimming and J lost 2 bases, with 16 bases between them. Germline CDR1 SEHNR, CDR2 FQNEAQ (reference sequence). This CDR3 region has 15 residues. In DNA form, the CDR3 reads TGTGCCAGCAGCCCCAGCGGCAGGGGAACCTACGAGCAGTACTTC. Translating gives CASSPSGRGTYEQYF.

The chain combines TRBV21-1 with TRBJ2-1; the DNA was not compared with TRBD1, the D call given in the table. TRBV21-1 is given as a pseudogene. The CDR3 runs 12 residues. CDR3 residues: CASKRGANEQFF. The CDR3 DNA is TGTGCCAGCAAAAGGGGCGCCAATGAGCAGTTCTTC.

The gene calls are TRBV25-1 and TRBJ1-2, with 7 bases lining up with TRBD1. CDR3 size: 15 residues. The J segment lost 8 bases and the V segment lost 1 base, leaving 10 bases of the junction unmatched. Germline V gene data show CDR1 as MGHDK and CDR2 as SYGVNS. The CDR3 region has the DNA TGTGCCAGCAGTGAATCAGGGGGGATGAAGTTAGGCTACACCTTC. It specifies CASSESGGMKLGYTF.

The chain joins TRBV7-2 to TRBJ2-7; D may be TRBD1 (5 bases). Germline V CDR1 and CDR2: SGHTA, FQGNSA. This CDR3 spans 14 amino acids. V lost 5 bases and J lost 3, with 14 bases in between. In DNA form, the CDR3 reads TGTGCCAGCAGCGGGAAAGGGGCAGTCTACGAGCAGTACTTC. It translates to CASSGKGAVYEQYF.

V usage is TRBV7-6 and J usage is TRBJ2-5; 9 bases are a match to TRBD2. Germline V gene data show CDR1 as SGHVS and CDR2 as FNYEAQ. Losses at the gene ends were 0 bases for V and 5 bases for J; bases not matched to a gene: 7. The CDR3 spans 16 residues. CDR3 in DNA: TGTGCCAGCAGCTTAGCCGGCGGGGGGGCTGGTGAGACCCAGTACTTC. It specifies CASSLAGGGAGETQYF.

The chain joins TRBV19 to TRBJ1-1; TRBD1 matches 9 bases. The length of the CDR3 is 12 residues. Looked up from germline, CDR1 is LNHDA and CDR2 is SQIVND (reference sequence). J lost 9 bases, V lost 6 bases, and 5 bases had no gene match. The CDR3 region has the DNA TGTGCCAGTAGCCAGGGACAGGGCAAAGCTTTCTTT. Amino acid sequence: CASSQGQGKAFF.

This chain joins TRBV5-4 and TRBJ2-1; D might be TRBD2 (6 bases). V was cut by 1 base and J by 6 bases, with 14 bases left in between. The CDR3 spans 15 residues. CDR1 and CDR2 (germline): SGHNT, YYREEE (reference sequence). CDR3 residues: CASSLNRGTFNEQFF. CDR3 coding DNA: TGTGCCAGCAGCTTGAATCGGGGGACTTTCAATGAGCAGTTCTTC.

The chain employs TRBV6-5 and TRBJ2-7; 9 positions match TRBD1. The V segment lost 4 bases and the J segment 6 bases; nucleotides outside the gene matches: 4. CDR1 and CDR2 from the germline V gene are MNHEY and SVGAGI. This CDR3 has 13 residues. DNA for the CDR3: TGTGCCAGCAGTTGGGGACAGGGAAGCGAGCAGTACTTC. It codes for CASSWGQGSEQYF.

This chain joins TRBV23-1 and TRBJ2-3, with 10 bases lining up with TRBD2. TRBV23-1 is designated an ORF whose function remains uncertain. The CDR3 has 15 residues. J lost 4 bases, V lost 6 bases, and 7 bases had no gene match. CDR3 sequence reads: CASSPGTSAPDTQYF. The CDR3 region has the DNA TGCGCCAGCAGCCCCGGGACTAGCGCCCCAGATACGCAGTATTTT.

The gene calls are TRBV6-6 and TRBJ1-1; D is possibly TRBD1 (5 bases). The CDR3 has 13 residues. Germline values: CDR1 MNHNY, CDR2 SVGAGI (reference sequence). V gave up 6 bases and J gave up 4 bases, with 12 bases separating them. The CDR3 sequence: CASSLDKTTEAFF. Written as DNA, the CDR3 is TGTGCCAGCAGCCTGGACAAGACCACTGAAGCTTTCTTT.

Written as DNA, the CDR3 is TGTGCCAGTAGTATGAAGGGGAACTACTATGGCTACACCTTC. Protein product: CASSMKGNYYGYTF. The chain recombines TRBV19 with TRBJ1-2; D is possibly TRBD1 (5 bases). The CDR3 extends over 14 amino acids. V was pared by 3 bases and J by 3 bases, with 11 bases between. The V gene's germline CDR1 is LNHDA and CDR2 SQIVND (reference sequence).

The chain employs TRBV28 and TRBJ1-1, with no clear D. Germline V CDR1 and CDR2: MDHEN, SYDVKM. This CDR3 is built from 14 residues. The V end lost 5 bases, the J end lost 7 bases, and 17 bases lay between the germline ends. The CDR3 loop reads CASSPHRRLREAFF. The CDR3 DNA sequence: TGTGCCAGCAGTCCCCACCGGCGGTTGCGTGAAGCTTTCTTT.